Listed below are T cell receptor beta chains from one sample, sequenced in a study of OX40 agonist ivuxolimab in advanced cancers. Clones were read by immunoSEQ multiplex PCR, and TCRdb kept only the in-frame ones, dropping some. The sample records 70,000 to 85,000 clones, roughly 90% being singletons. Sequencing used CD4+ or CD8+ T cells sorted from blood, obtained in a trial of the OX40 agonist ivuxolimab. The receptors here all came from an adult with an advanced solid tumor such as melanoma, head and neck, liver or kidney cancer. The CDR3 runs from the conserved cysteine through the conserved F or W. Where a row states a size, it is once, few, many or the class of an expanded clone; other rows omit it.

>NA|TRBJ2-3|TRBV5-4
CASSSGGASTDTQYF
>NA|TRBJ2-7|TRBV11-2
CASSSYQGYGPLEQYF
>once|TRBJ1-1|TRBV2
CASSIQGGGDEAFF
>NA|TRBJ2-1|TRBV2
CASKGGGSSYNEQFF
>once|TRBJ1-1|TRBV4-1
CASSQVGRNTEAFF
>few|TRBJ2-1|TRBV29-1
CSVEAALVDEQFF
>once|TRBJ2-1|TRBV5-4
CASSLETYNEQFF
>NA|TRBJ2-7|TRBV6-6
CASSYSRTGDSYEQYF
>NA|TRBJ2-5|TRBV6-5
CASSRKPGQGETQYF
>NA|TRBJ2-1|TRBV30
CAWSVLGGGPFF
>NA|TRBJ2-7|TRBV6-6
CASRVTGAAYEQYF
>NA|TRBJ2-1|TRBV19
CASSIRTGVEQFF
>NA|TRBJ2-1|TRBV15
CATSRDSGLALNEQFF
>NA|TRBJ2-5|TRBV7-7
CASSLGTGAETQYF
>NA|TRBJ1-2|TRBV5-4
CASSLMGNTGLNYGYTF
>NA|TRBJ2-3|TRBV7-3
CASSLIPSSTDTQYF
>NA|TRBJ1-4|TRBV18
CASSQPGLWKLFF
>NA|TRBJ2-1|TRBV4-1
CASSQGGRGWLAGYNEQFF
>NA|TRBJ1-5|TRBV7-8
CASSLGARGHQPQHF
>NA|TRBJ2-7|TRBV14
CASSPLMGGHEQYF
>once|TRBJ1-1|TRBV18
CASSGQTNTEAFF
>NA|TRBJ1-1|TRBV6-1
CASSVPGGRTEAFF
>NA|TRBJ2-7|TRBV21-1
CASTETQGAPYEQYF
>NA|TRBJ1-2|TRBV18
CASSPGDGRFYGYTF
>NA|TRBJ2-3|TRBV5-4
CASSLREAGGDTQYF
>NA|TRBJ1-1|TRBV5-6
CASSEAGGGENTEAFF
>NA|TRBJ1-4|TRBV27
CASRYRRGGQEKLFF
>NA|TRBJ2-1|TRBV19
CASSITGTHEQFF
>NA|TRBJ1-5|TRBV15
CATSRDIGPNQPQHF
>NA|TRBJ2-7|TRBV5-6
CASSESFGTLYYEQYF
>few|TRBJ1-1|TRBV4-2
CASSTNTEAFF
>NA|TRBJ2-3|TRBV19
CASSLTGPRTDTQYF
>NA|TRBJ1-3|TRBV30
CAWSTGVHSGNTIYF
>NA|TRBJ2-2|TRBV28
CASSPSGLAGTGELFF
>NA|TRBJ2-7|TRBV11-2
CASSSRTSGRLYEQYF
>NA|TRBJ1-1|TRBV10-3
CASRGDGLNTEAFF
>NA|TRBJ2-7|TRBV18
CASSTGTSGGSSYEQYF
>few|TRBJ1-1|TRBV30
CAWRDRGSLAFF
>NA|TRBJ1-4|TRBV19
CASSMAQGAPNEKLFF
>NA|TRBJ1-2|TRBV5-1
CASSSSGTRDYTF
>NA|TRBJ1-1|TRBV27
CASSMWGAPNTEAFF
>NA|TRBJ1-5|TRBV6-6
CASSPPERNQPQHF
>few|TRBJ1-1|TRBV19
CASSTQENTEAFF
>NA|TRBJ1-5|TRBV6-6
CASSPTGGPQHF
>NA|TRBJ2-2|TRBV7-3
CASSPQTGIRTGELFF
>NA|TRBJ1-2|TRBV19
CASSIESRGGYGYTF
>NA|TRBJ2-7|TRBV7-8
CASSLMGQGLLGLNEQYF
>NA|TRBJ1-2|TRBV7-2
CASSPLSRENYGYTF
>NA|TRBJ1-3|TRBV4-2
CASSQEMKGAHSGNTIYF
>NA|TRBJ2-5|TRBV4-2
CASSQGSVETQYF
>NA|TRBJ1-1|TRBV28
CASKGWIAEAFF
>NA|TRBJ1-5|TRBV12-5
CASTGQGNQPQHF